This T cell receptor (beta chain) was recorded in a study of blood T cell repertoires in COVID-19. Overall study context: COVID-19 samples collected from the United States, Italy and Spain covered acute and convalescent phases.

Participants were placed into cohorts based on the clinical history they reported. Exposed enrollees encountered a COVID-19 case at some point within 2 weeks before study entry. Produced via immunoSEQ multiplex PCR; TCRdb's table is partial and in-frame only. The sample has roughly 61,000 clones, more than 55% seen once. Trimming left V 9 bases short and J 6 bases short, with 18 bases between. In germline, CDR1 is SNHLY, CDR2 FYNNEI. CDR3 length: 13 amino acids. V usage is TRBV2 and J usage is TRBJ2-7, with D possibly matching TRBD1 (6 bases). The TCR comes from a woman aged 55 to 70 who had been exposed to COVID-19. The sequenced sample consisted of PBMCs or T cells enriched from blood (not recorded which). CDR3 sequence reads: CAREIQGRSEQYF. CDR3 nucleotides: TGTGCCAGAGAAATACAGGGAAGATCCGAGCAGTACTTC.